This T cell receptor beta chain came from a study of cytomegalovirus exposure and HLA in healthy donors. The overall study: The 550 to 800 first-cohort repertoires and the roughly 130 validation repertoires shared the same platform, a later analysis reported.

The donors were members of the roughly 130-subject validation cohort (separate from the roughly 670-subject first cohort). Assay used: immunoSEQ multiplex PCR; TCRdb lists only in-frame clones, some missing. This sample has some 43,000 clones, with 90% to 95% found just once. On this clone itself: Its antigen is not identified.

Notes on the study in general: Reportedly, diagnosis of cytomegalovirus status by the classifier showed high specificity and sensitivity. Cytomegalovirus association was listed for around 180 TCR beta chains.

This receptor was taken from a man younger than 30 in good health and CMV-seronegative. Input material: PBMCs.

CDR3 sequence: CSANRGHEQYF. The CDR3 DNA sequence: TGCAGTGCTAACAGGGGCCACGAGCAGTACTTC. This chain joins TRBV20-1 and TRBJ2-7; TRBD1 matches 7 bases. V lost 4 bases to trimming and J lost 5 bases; unmatched junction nucleotides: 2. This CDR3 region has 11 residues. The germline gives CDR1 DFQATT, CDR2 SNEGSKA (reference sequence).